This T cell receptor (beta chain) was identified during a study of shared clonotypes between healthy human individuals. Trimming removed 6 bases from V and 4 bases from J, with 16 bases in between. CDR3 size: 15 residues. The germline CDR1 and CDR2 sequences are SGHTA and FQGNSA. The repertoire was sequenced with immunoSEQ multiplex PCR; TCRdb's copy has only in-frame clones and lacks some. This sample has under 1,100,000 clones, with 75% found just once. The receptor comes from a man younger than 35 in good health. V is TRBV7-2 and J is TRBJ2-1, with TRBD2 as a possible D gene (7 bases). Material: memory CD4+ T cells sorted from blood. Subset given: CD45RA-negative fraction. In nucleotides, the CDR3 is TGTGCCAGCAGTAACAGGGAGGGCCTTTACAATGAGCAGTTCTTC. This translates into CASSNREGLYNEQFF.